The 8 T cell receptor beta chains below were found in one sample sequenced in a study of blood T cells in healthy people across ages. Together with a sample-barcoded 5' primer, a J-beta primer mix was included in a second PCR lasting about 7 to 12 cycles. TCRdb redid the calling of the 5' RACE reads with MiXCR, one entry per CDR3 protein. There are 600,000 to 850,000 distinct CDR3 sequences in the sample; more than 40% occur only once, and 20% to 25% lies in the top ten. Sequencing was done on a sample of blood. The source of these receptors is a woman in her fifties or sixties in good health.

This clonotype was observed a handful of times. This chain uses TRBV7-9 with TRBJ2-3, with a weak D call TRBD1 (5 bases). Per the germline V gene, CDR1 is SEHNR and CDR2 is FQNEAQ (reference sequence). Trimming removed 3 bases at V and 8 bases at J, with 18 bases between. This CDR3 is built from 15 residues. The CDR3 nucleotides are TGTGCCAGCAGCTTCAGCAGGGCTCGTAGTGTTACGCAGTATTTT. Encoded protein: CASSFSRARSVTQYF.

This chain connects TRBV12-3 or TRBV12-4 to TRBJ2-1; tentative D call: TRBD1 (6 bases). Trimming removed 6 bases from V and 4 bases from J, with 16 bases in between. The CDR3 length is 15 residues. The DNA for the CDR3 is TGTGCCAGCAGGTGGCTTCAGGGGCTTTACAATGAGCAGTTCTTC. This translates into CASRWLQGLYNEQFF.

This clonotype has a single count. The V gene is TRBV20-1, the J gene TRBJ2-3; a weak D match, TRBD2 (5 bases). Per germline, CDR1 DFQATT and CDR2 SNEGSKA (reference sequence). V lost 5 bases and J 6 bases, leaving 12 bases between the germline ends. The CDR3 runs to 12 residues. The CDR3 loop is CSARTLRDTQYF. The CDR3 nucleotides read TGCAGTGCTCGGACTCTCCGGGATACGCAGTATTTT.

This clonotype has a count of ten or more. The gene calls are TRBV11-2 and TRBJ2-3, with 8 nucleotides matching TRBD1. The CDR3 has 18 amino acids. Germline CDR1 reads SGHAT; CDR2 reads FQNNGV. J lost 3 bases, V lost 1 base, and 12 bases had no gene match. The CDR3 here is CASSLGAAGGGWTDTQYF. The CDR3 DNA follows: TGTGCCAGCAGCTTAGGGGCGGCAGGGGGCGGATGGACAGATACGCAGTATTTT.

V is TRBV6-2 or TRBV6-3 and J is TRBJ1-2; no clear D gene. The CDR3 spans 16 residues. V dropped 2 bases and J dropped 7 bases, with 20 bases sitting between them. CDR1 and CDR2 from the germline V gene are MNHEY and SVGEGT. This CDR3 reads CASSYRLHRGVAGYTF. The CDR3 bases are TGTGCCAGCAGTTACCGATTGCATCGTGGAGTTGCTGGCTACACCTTC.

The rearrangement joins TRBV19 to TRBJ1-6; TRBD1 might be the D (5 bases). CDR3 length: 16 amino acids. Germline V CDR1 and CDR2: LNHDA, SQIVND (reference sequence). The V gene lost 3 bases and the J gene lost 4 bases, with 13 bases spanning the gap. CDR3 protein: CASSIGLGVYNSPLHF. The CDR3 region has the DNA TGTGCCAGTAGTATTGGGTTAGGGGTGTATAATTCACCCCTCCACTTT.

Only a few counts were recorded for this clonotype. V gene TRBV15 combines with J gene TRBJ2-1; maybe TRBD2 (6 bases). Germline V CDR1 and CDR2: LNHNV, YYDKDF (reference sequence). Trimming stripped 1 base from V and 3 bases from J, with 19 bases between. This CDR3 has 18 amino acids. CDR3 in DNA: TGTGCCACCAGCAGAGCCGGACGTAGGGACTCTTACTACAATGAGCAGTTCTTC. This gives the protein CATSRAGRRDSYYNEQFF. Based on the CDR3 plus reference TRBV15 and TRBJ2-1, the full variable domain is DAMVIQNPRYQVTQFGKPVTLSCSQTLNHNVMYWYQQKSSQAPKLLFHYYDKDFNNEADTPDNFQSRRPNTSFCFLDIRSPGLGDTAMYLCATSRAGRRDSYYNEQFFGPGTRLTVL.

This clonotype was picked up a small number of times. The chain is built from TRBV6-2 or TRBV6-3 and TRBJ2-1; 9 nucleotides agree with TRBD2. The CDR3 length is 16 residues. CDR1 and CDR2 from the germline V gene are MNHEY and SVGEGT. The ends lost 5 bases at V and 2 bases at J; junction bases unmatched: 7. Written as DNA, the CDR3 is TGTGCCAGCAGTCCCTTAGCGGGGGACACCTACAATGAGCAGTTCTTC. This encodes CASSPLAGDTYNEQFF.